These 7 T cell receptor beta chains share one sample of origin, sequenced in a study of human T cells and chemical hapten exposure. The time point here: patch test 3, about 24 weeks after DPC sensitization. Treatment reported: therapeutic diphenylcyclopropenone sensitization with weekly scalp DPC. A single record per CDR3 protein comes from TCRdb applying MiXCR to the RACE reads. The table shows 25,000 to 35,000 distinct CDR3 sequences, with approximately 6% occurring only once. The sequencing here drew on whole blood, taken in connection with sensitization to the hapten diphenylcyclopropenone (DPC). These receptors all stem from a man aged 25-45 years with alopecia areata. Some clones in this sample may be carry-over from other donors' samples.

This clonotype was observed many times. The rearrangement uses TRBV18 and TRBJ1-1; D remains ambiguous. V was cut by 5 bases and J by 6 bases, with 25 bases left in between. Germline loops: CDR1 KGHSH, CDR2 LQKENI. CDR3 size: 17 residues. This CDR3 reads CASSSTSQGWGAAEAFF. The CDR3 coding sequence is TGTGCCAGCTCATCGACGAGTCAAGGGTGGGGAGCGGCTGAAGCTTTCTTT.

At least ten counts were recorded for this clonotype. The rearrangement joins TRBV12-3 or TRBV12-4 to TRBJ1-1; no definite D call. There are 13 residues in the CDR3. V gave up 6 bases and J gave up 0 bases, with 8 bases separating them. The CDR3 sequence: CASSRVMNTEAFF. CDR3 nucleotides: TGTGCCAGCAGCCGTGTAATGAACACTGAAGCTTTCTTT.

On this clonotype itself: Since a much larger clone is just one base distant, this may be a read error. The CDR3 does not close with the conserved phenylalanine or tryptophan, likely indicating a read error. This sequence joins TRBV29-1 and TRBJ2-3, with 8 bases identical to TRBD1. Germline CDR1 and CDR2: SQVTM and ANQGSEA. The CDR3 contains 14 residues. The J segment lost 1 base and the V segment lost 2 bases, leaving 2 bases of the junction unmatched. The CDR3 bases are TGCAGCGTTGAATCAGGGGGCGGCACAGATACGCAGTATTAT. Protein: CSVESGGGTDTQYY.

This clonotype was observed a few times. The V gene is TRBV25-1, the J gene TRBJ1-5, with 7 bases fitting TRBD1. Looked up from germline, CDR1 is MGHDK and CDR2 is SYGVNS. The CDR3 is 14 amino acids. The V and J ends lost 4 bases and 0 bases, in that order; junction bases with no gene match: 0. The DNA of the CDR3 is TGTGCCAGCAGTGGACAGGGTAGCAATCAGCCCCAGCATTTT. Its translation: CASSGQGSNQPQHF. Filled out from reference TRBV25-1 and TRBJ1-5, the complete variable domain reads EADIYQTPRYLVIGTGKKITLECSQTMGHDKMYWYQQDPGMELHLIHYSYGVNSTEKGDLSSESTVSRIRTEHFPLTLESARPSHTSQYLCASSGQGSNQPQHFGDGTRLSIL.

This clonotype was counted many times. The J gene is TRBJ1-2, the V gene TRBV29-1, with a possible D match to TRBD1 (5 bases). There are 14 residues in the CDR3. V dropped 7 bases and J dropped 4 bases, with 19 bases sitting between them. CDR1 and CDR2 from the germline V gene are SQVTM and ANQGSEA. The CDR3 region is CSGLLGAPVYGYTF. The CDR3 DNA is TGCAGCGGATTACTAGGGGCCCCCGTCTATGGCTACACCTTC. Looking up the rest from reference TRBV29-1 and TRBJ1-2 gives the full variable domain: SAVISQKPSRDICQRGTSLTIQCQVDSQVTMMFWYRQQPGQSLTLIATANQGSEATYESGFVIDKFPISRPNLTFSTLTVSNMSPEDSSIYLCSGLLGAPVYGYTFGSGTRLTVV.

This clonotype ranks as medium-sized. The chain is built from TRBV29-1 and TRBJ2-5; D uncertain. Looked up from germline, CDR1 is SQVTM and CDR2 is ANQGSEA. V dropped 2 bases and J dropped 1 base, with 8 bases sitting between them. This CDR3 region has 13 residues. The CDR3 spells CSVELAAQETQYF. The CDR3 coding sequence is TGCAGCGTTGAATTGGCGGCCCAAGAGACCCAGTACTTC.

This clonotype was counted many times. The V call is TRBV4-3, the J call TRBJ2-3, with 12 bases that match TRBD2. The CDR3 runs to 17 residues. Trimming removed 0 bases from V and 4 bases from J; junction bases left unmatched: 5. Germline V CDR1 and CDR2: LGHNA, YSLEER. For the CDR3, the DNA is TGCGCCAGCAGCCAAGATCTACTAGCGGGAGGCGCAGATACGCAGTATTTT. It yields the protein CASSQDLLAGGADTQYF.